One and the same sample provided the 2 T cell receptor beta chains below, sequenced in a study of identifying expanded T cells in peripheral blood (dated by TCRdb to about 2019). The library came from the immunoSEQ multiplex PCR assay. TCRdb obtained this table from immuneACCESS and retained in-frame rearrangements with V and J assigned. These tables miss some clones; where compared with another copy, unresolved V genes account for less than half of the shortfall, and the remainder is unexplained. The sample records 130,000 or so clones, approximately 88% of which are singletons. More than 2.5% of the sample comes from the top ten. The sample comprised blood. These receptors were obtained from a person aged 18 to 75 in good health.

V and J are TRBV9 and TRBJ1-6; D unresolved. There are 12 residues in the CDR3. CDR1 is SGDLS, CDR2 YYNGEE, per germline. V gave up 3 bases and J gave up 14 bases, with 12 bases separating them. The CDR3: CASSDVRGALHF. The CDR3 coding sequence is TGTGCCAGCAGCGACGTACGCGGCGCCCTCCACTTT.

V usage is TRBV19 and J usage is TRBJ1-5, with D uncertain. V lost 6 bases and J 7 bases, leaving 10 bases between the germline ends. The germline CDR1 and CDR2 sequences are LNHDA and SQIVND (reference sequence). The CDR3 covers 12 residues. The CDR3: CASRITPQPQHF. The DNA of the CDR3 is TGTGCCAGTAGGATCACACCACAGCCCCAGCATTTT.